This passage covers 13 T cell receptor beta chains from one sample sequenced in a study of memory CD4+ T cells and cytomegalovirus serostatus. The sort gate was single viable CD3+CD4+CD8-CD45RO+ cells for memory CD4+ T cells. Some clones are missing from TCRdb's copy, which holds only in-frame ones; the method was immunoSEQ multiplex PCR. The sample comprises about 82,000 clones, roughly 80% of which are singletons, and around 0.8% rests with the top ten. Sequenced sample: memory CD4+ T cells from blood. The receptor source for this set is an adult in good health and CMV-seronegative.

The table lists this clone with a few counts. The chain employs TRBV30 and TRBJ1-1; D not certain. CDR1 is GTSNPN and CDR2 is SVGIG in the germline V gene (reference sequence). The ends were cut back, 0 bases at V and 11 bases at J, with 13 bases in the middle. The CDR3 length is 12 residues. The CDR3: CAWSVLSQIAFF. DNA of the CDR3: TGTGCCTGGAGTGTACTGAGCCAGATCGCTTTCTTT.

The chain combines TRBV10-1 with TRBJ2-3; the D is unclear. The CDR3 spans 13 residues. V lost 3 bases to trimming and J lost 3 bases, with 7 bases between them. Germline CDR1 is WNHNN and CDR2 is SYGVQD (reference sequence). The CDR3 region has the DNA TGCGCCAGCAGTGACCAGCCTACAGATACGCAGTATTTT. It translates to CASSDQPTDTQYF.

The CDR3 loop is CASSTWGGNIQYF. DNA for the CDR3: TGCGCCAGCAGCACATGGGGCGGAAACATTCAGTACTTC. J is TRBJ2-4 and V is TRBV4-1, with D maybe TRBD1 (5 bases). Germline lookup yields CDR1 MGHRA and CDR2 YSYEKL. Trimming removed 5 bases from V and 6 bases from J, with 11 bases in between. The CDR3 is made up of 13 amino acids.

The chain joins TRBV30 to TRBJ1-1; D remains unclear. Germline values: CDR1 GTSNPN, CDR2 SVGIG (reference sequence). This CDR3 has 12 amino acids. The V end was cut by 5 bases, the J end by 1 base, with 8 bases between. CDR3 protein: CAWAMENTEAFF. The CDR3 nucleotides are TGTGCCTGGGCGATGGAGAACACTGAAGCTTTCTTT.

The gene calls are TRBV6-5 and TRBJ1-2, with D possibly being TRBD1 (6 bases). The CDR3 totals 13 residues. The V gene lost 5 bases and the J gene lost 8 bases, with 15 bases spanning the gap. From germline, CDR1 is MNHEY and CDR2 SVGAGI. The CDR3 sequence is CASSTGYGYGYTF. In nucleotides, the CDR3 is TGTGCCAGCAGTACAGGGTATGGCTACGGCTACACCTTC.

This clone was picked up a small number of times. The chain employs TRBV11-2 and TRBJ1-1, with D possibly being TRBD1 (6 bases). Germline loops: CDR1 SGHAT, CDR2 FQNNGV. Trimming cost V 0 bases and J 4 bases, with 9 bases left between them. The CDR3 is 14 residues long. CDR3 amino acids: CASSLDRGGTEAFF. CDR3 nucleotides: TGTGCCAGCAGCTTAGATCGAGGGGGCACTGAAGCTTTCTTT.

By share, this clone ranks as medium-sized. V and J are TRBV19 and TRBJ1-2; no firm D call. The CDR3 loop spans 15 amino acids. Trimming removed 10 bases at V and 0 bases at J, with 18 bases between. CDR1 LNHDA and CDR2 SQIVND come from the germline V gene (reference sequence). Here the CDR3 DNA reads TGTGCCATCCGAAAAGGGAGTCCCCCTAACTATGGCTACACCTTC. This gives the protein CAIRKGSPPNYGYTF.

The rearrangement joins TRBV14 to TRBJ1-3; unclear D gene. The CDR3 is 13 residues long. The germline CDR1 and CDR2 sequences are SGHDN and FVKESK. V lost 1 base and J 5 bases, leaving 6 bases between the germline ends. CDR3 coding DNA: TGTGCCAGCAGCCAAGGAGTACGAAACACCATATATTTT. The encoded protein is CASSQGVRNTIYF.

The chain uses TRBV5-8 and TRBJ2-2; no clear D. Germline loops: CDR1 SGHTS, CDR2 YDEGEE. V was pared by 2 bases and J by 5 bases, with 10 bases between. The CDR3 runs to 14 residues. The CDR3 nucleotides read TGTGCCAGCAGCTTTCGAGGTCTTACCGGGGAGCTGTTTTTT. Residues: CASSFRGLTGELFF.

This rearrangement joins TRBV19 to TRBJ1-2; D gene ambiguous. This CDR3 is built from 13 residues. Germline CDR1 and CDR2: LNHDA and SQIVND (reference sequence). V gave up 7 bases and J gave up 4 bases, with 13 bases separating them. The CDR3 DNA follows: TGTGCCAGTAATTCTGAGCGCGGCTATGGCTACACCTTC. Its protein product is CASNSERGYGYTF.

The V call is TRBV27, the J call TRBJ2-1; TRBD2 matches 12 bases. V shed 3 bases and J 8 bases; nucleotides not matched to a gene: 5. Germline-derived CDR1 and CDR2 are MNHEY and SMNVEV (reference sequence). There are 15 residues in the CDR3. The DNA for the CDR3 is TGTGCCAGCAGTTTCCTAGCGGGGGGGCGGGATGAGCAGTTCTTC. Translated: CASSFLAGGRDEQFF.

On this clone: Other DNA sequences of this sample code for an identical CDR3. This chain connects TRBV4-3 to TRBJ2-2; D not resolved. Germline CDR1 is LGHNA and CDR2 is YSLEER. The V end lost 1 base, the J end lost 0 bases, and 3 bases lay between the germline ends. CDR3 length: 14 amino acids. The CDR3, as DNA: TGCGCCAGCAGCCAAGGCCCGAACACCGGGGAGCTGTTTTTT. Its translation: CASSQGPNTGELFF.

The chain's CDR3 is CASSLELGAGTEAFF. CDR3 bases: TGCGCCAGCAGCTTGGAACTGGGGGCAGGGACTGAAGCTTTCTTT. The chain is built from TRBV5-1 and TRBJ1-1; D may be TRBD1 (6 bases). V was trimmed by 0 bases and J by 5 bases, leaving 14 bases between them. Germline values: CDR1 SGHRS, CDR2 YFSETQ. The CDR3 runs to 15 residues.